The subject of this entry is one T cell receptor (beta chain). This sample's time point: after dendritic cell vaccination, including at tumor progression/relapse. Blood PBMC samples: pre-vaccination, two weeks post third vaccination, and at tumor progression. The data were obtained in a study of glioma-infiltrating T cells after dendritic cell vaccination. In the study overall: Samples are from glioblastoma patients in Phase I and II dendritic cell vaccine trials. Patients received autologous tumor lysate-pulsed dendritic cell vaccination between about 2003 and 2012.

Germline V gene data show CDR1 as SGHTA and CDR2 as FQGTGA. Germline trimming cut 5 bases from V and 0 bases from J; bases unmatched to any gene: 7. The CDR3 is made up of 16 amino acids. Using immunoSEQ multiplex PCR, the repertoire was profiled, and TCRdb retains in-frame clones only, with some absent. The sample has more than 75,000 clones, 80% to 85% seen once; the top ten hold 6% to 8.5%. V and J are TRBV7-3 and TRBJ2-3, with TRBD2 identical over 8 bases. The source is a human donor with glioblastoma. Here the sequenced sample was blood, taken after dendritic cell vaccination. The CDR3 loop reads CASSLLAGRSTDTQYF. CDR3 coding DNA: TGTGCCAGCAGCCTATTAGCGGGGCGAAGCACAGATACGCAGTATTTT.